This T cell receptor (beta chain) was captured in a study of early T cells in non-severe SARS-CoV-2 infection (dated by TCRdb to about 2021). Study-level background: TCR sequencing used bulk RNA from unsorted whole blood, so alpha and beta chains could not be paired.

The V end loses 3 bases and the J end loses 2 bases, and a stretch of 20 bases separates them. Its CDR3 holds 18 amino acids, cysteine through phenylalanine. The sequence is cut down to CDR3 DNA, 54 bases in frame from base 1. The germline V gene sets CDR1 to MGHDK and CDR2 to SYGVNS. With regard to this clonotype: Its recognized antigen is unknown. Base qualities are not recorded, but no much larger clone differs from it by a single base.

Study-wide conclusions, independent of this receptor: Matching against VDJdb was skewed toward anti-spike CD8 responses, likely underestimated virus-specific expansions, and missed private and CD4 specificities.

The study was a case-control design nested within a healthcare worker cohort in London, UK, with weekly nasopharyngeal swab PCR tests and blood sampling. Between 23 and 31 March 2020, the week of the UK lockdown, healthcare workers were enrolled and then followed up weekly for as long as 16 weeks. The library was generated by 5' RACE. The data were produced on a NextSeq 500. The TCR library protocol attached unique molecular identifiers to individual cDNA molecules to correct for sequencing error and PCR bias. TCR alpha and beta chains were both sequenced, and the abundances of alpha and beta sequences in each sample were closely correlated with each other. For the original study's pipeline: Decombinator V4 was used to annotate TCR sequences for V gene, J gene and CDR3. TCRs were defined as expanded if a significant change between any two time points was detected under a Poisson model with p below 0.0001. Abundances of TCRs were expressed as counts per million after normalisation to the total number of TCRs sequenced in each sample. TRAV1-2 paired with TRAJ12, TRAJ20 or TRAJ33 defined MAIT TCRs, while TRAV10 paired with TRAJ18 defined iNKT TCRs. VDJdb, accessed on 1 November 2021, was searched for TCRs annotated for CMV, EBV and SARS-CoV-2, and TCRs annotated for more than one antigen were excluded. The raw public reads went through TCRdb reprocessing: fastp at Q25, MiXCR clone calling, in-frame beta chains kept. Rows are combined by CDR3 protein, so each entry shows the most common genes and DNA. Here the V and J calls rest on TCRdb's processing, not on the authors' analysis. The table for this sample lists some 64,000 distinct CDR3 sequences; less than 15% of them were counted only once. The ten largest clones capture roughly 8.3% of the sample.

The clonotype comes from an adult who was a healthcare worker with PCR-confirmed SARS-CoV-2 infection or an uninfected control (not recorded which). The specimen sequenced was whole blood. The chain couples TRBV25-1 to TRBJ2-1; a tentative D match to TRBD2 spans 6 bases. The DNA reads as follows: TGTGCCAGCAGTGATGTCGCTAGCAGGAGGGCCCCCTACAATGAGCAGTTCTTC. This translates into CASSDVASRRAPYNEQFF.